This TCR beta chain was identified in a study of shared clonotypes between healthy human individuals. Broader study findings: Relative to clonotypes present in all four donors, those not shared had lower generation probabilities. Of the naive CD4 clonotypes, roughly 5% were shared across a few donors.

Original processing notes: Filtering was not the same, since immunoSEQ gave junction-only sequences without quality scores. The repertoire was sequenced with immunoSEQ multiplex PCR; TCRdb's copy has only in-frame clones and lacks some. V, J and clone size derive from that table, while D and trimming were established from the DNA sequence. Of about 590,000 clones in the sample, about 95% were seen once. Germline values: CDR1 DFQATT, CDR2 SNEGSKA (reference sequence). V was trimmed by 0 bases and J by 9 bases, leaving 6 bases between them. The CDR3 loop spans 11 amino acids. Positive CCR7 selection of CD45RO-negative cells yielded the naive CD8 cells, and terminally differentiated effector memory CD45RA+ cells were excluded. Donation came from healthy HIV-negative adults that had no recent acute infections or vaccinations. A remark on this clone: Its antigen is as yet unknown.

Sequencing input: naive CD8+ T cells sorted from blood. The receptor comes from a woman aged 30 to 39 in good health. J is TRBJ2-1 and V is TRBV20-1, with D uncertain. This CDR3 reads CSARESGEQFF. CDR3 nucleotides: TGCAGTGCTAGAGAAAGTGGTGAGCAGTTCTTC.